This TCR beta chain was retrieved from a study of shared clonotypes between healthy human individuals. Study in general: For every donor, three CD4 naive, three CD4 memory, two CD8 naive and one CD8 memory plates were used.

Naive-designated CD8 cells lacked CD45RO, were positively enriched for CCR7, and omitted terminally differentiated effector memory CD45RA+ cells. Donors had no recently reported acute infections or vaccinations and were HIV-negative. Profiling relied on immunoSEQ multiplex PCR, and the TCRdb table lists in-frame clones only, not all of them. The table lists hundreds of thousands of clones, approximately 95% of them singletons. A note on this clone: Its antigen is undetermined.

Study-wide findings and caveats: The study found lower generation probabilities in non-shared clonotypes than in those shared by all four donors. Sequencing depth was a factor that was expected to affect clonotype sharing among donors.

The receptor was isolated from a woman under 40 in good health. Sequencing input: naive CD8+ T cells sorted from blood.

The CDR3 nucleotides are TGTGCCAGTAGATATGGACTACCCGGGGCAACATCCTACGAGCAGTACTTC. Its translation is CASRYGLPGATSYEQYF. The chain has TRBV19 and TRBJ2-7, with D possibly matching TRBD2 (6 bases). V lost 6 bases and J lost 1, with 22 bases in between. The CDR3 spans 17 residues. Germline lookup yields CDR1 LNHDA and CDR2 SQIVND (reference sequence).